This T cell receptor (beta chain) was profiled in a study of T-cell memory formation after mild COVID-19. Study-level background: TCR clusters were mostly donor specific.

This CDR3 region has 16 residues. V was trimmed by 4 bases and J by 2 bases, leaving 17 bases between them. The V gene's germline CDR1 is MGHRA and CDR2 YSYEKL. A 5'RACE reaction primed in the constant segment made cDNA libraries of TCR alpha and TCR beta, and these carried sample barcodes and UMIs. TCRdb analysed the 5' RACE reads with MiXCR anew, one entry per CDR3 protein. Here the sample spans 95,000 to 120,000 distinct CDR3 sequences, approximately 22% being singletons. As concerns this clonotype: Its cognate antigen is unknown.

Study-level findings and limits: There were some responding clones in pre-infection memory, which suggested that cross-reactive memory had joined.

This TCR derives from a man aged 18 to 29 who had mild COVID-19 (a few samples of this study predate the infection). Cell type and time point are not known. The J gene is TRBJ1-1, the V gene TRBV4-1; D gene uncertain. Specimen: PBMCs or a T cell subset sorted from them (not recorded which). This chain's CDR3 is CASSLRRMSGNTEAFF. The DNA of the CDR3 is TGCGCCAGCAGCCTGAGAAGGATGTCAGGCAACACTGAAGCTTTCTTT.